This T cell receptor (beta chain) appears in the sequencing data of a study of cytomegalovirus exposure and HLA in healthy donors. General study points: Immune exposure data for these donors was limited to CMV serostatus.

With 60 Vbeta and 13 Jbeta primers, the PCR was carried out. TCRdb's table, derived via immunoSEQ multiplex PCR, lists solely in-frame clones and lacks some. This table holds some 170,000 clones, around four fifths found once. The donors were healthy bone marrow donors. Unrecorded immune exposure was likely among donors, who were nominally healthy when sampled. CDR3 length: 13 amino acids. V dropped 3 bases and J dropped 6 bases, with 8 bases sitting between them. Germline CDR1 reads SGHTA; CDR2 reads FQGTGA. Concerning this clone: As yet, its antigen is unknown.

The TCR originated in a man aged 18-30 years in good health and CMV-seropositive. The V call is TRBV7-3, the J call TRBJ2-2; TRBD1 might be the D (6 bases). Sequencing was performed on PBMCs. The DNA of the CDR3 is TGTGCCAGCAGCTTCACAGGGTCCGGGGAGCTGTTTTTT. It yields the protein CASSFTGSGELFF.